This T cell receptor beta chain was profiled in a study of Ad26.COV2.S vaccination and SARS-CoV-2 variants. Study results and caveats: Following vaccination, spike-specific CD8+ and CD4+ T cell responses reportedly exhibited substantial breadth. Vaccinees displayed broader spike-specific TCR repertoires than placebo recipients.

Treatment reported: approximately 18 received Ad26.COV2.S at low or high dose, single or two shots; about 5 received placebo; per-sample allocation not given. Repertoires come from day 63 after the first vaccine or placebo injection. What was given as vaccine was an Ad26 vector encoding Wuhan-strain SARS-CoV-2 spike. The CDR3 sequence is 15 residues long. The V end lost 1 base, the J end lost 2 bases, and 12 bases lay between the germline ends. Germline V gene data show CDR1 as SGHTA and CDR2 as FQGNSA. Clones were sequenced by immunoSEQ multiplex PCR, and TCRdb holds only the in-frame ones, with some missing. The data show around 450,000 clones, with roughly 87% seen just once and approximately 4.5% held by the top ten. Comment on this clone: Its antigen is not known.

This TCR came from a person aged 18 to 59 who received the Ad26.COV2.S COVID-19 vaccine or a placebo. V gene TRBV7-2 combines with J gene TRBJ2-7; no clear D. Sequenced material: peripheral blood, taken in a trial of Ad26.COV2.S vaccine versus placebo. The CDR3 nucleotides read TGTGCCAGCAGCTTAGAAGCAGGTAGTACCTACGAGCAGTACTTC. This translates into CASSLEAGSTYEQYF.